One sample yielded the 23 T cell receptor beta chains listed below, sequenced in a study of blood T cells in healthy people across ages. A sample-barcoded 5' primer and a J-beta primer mix were used in a second PCR of roughly 7 to 11 cycles. MiXCR, run by TCRdb on the 5' RACE reads, gives a single entry per CDR3 protein. The sample yields roughly 1,300,000 distinct CDR3 sequences, approximately 63% seen once. The sample was blood. The receptors derive from a man younger than 35 in good health.

The CDR3 DNA reads TGTGCCAGCGGGCGGATACAGGGCTATAGCAATCAGCCCCAGCATTTT. As protein: CASGRIQGYSNQPQHF. The chain combines TRBV27 with TRBJ1-5; tentatively, D is TRBD1 (6 bases). This CDR3 is 16 amino acids long. V gave up 8 bases and J gave up 0 bases, with 17 bases separating them. Per the germline V gene, CDR1 is MNHEY and CDR2 is SMNVEV (reference sequence).

CDR3 sequence reads: CASAPGQGAYGYTF. The CDR3 bases are TGTGCTAGTGCTCCCGGACAGGGGGCCTATGGCTACACCTTC. V usage is TRBV12-5 and J usage is TRBJ1-2, with 11 bases aligning to TRBD1. The germline gives CDR1 LGHNT, CDR2 FRNRAP. With V trimmed by 7 bases and J by 4 bases, 5 bases remained unmatched. This CDR3 has 14 residues. Full variable domain (outside the CDR3, taken from reference TRBV12-5 and TRBJ1-2): DARVTQTPRHKVTEMGQEVTMRCQPILGHNTVFWYRQTMMQGLELLAYFRNRAPLDDSGMPKDRFSAEMPDATLATLKIQPSEPRDSAVYFCASAPGQGAYGYTFGSGTRLTVV.

This clonotype was found a few times. The chain uses TRBV4-2 and TRBJ1-1, with no clear D. Per the germline V gene, CDR1 is LGHNA and CDR2 is YNFKEQ. Trimming cost V 1 base and J 3 bases, with 6 bases left between them. The CDR3 contains 13 residues. The DNA for the CDR3 is TGTGCCAGCAGCCAAGTCAAGGACACTGAAGCTTTCTTT. This sequence encodes CASSQVKDTEAFF.

This clonotype was seen once. The V call is TRBV7-2, the J call TRBJ2-7; 13 bases align to TRBD2. There are 16 residues in the CDR3. Germline V gene lookup returns CDR1 SGHTA and CDR2 FQGNSA. V lost 5 bases to trimming and J lost 5 bases; unmatched junction nucleotides: 9. CDR3 loop: CASSLGLAGVVDEQYF. CDR3 sequence (DNA): TGTGCCAGCAGCCTCGGACTAGCGGGGGTTGTAGACGAGCAGTACTTC.

V gene TRBV20-1 combines with J gene TRBJ2-1; 9 bases are a match to TRBD2. This CDR3 has 16 amino acids. The V and J ends lost 6 bases and 4 bases, in that order; junction bases with no gene match: 13. Germline lookup yields CDR1 DFQATT and CDR2 SNEGSKA (reference sequence). The CDR3 nucleotides are TGCAGTGCCCCGCCCCACGCTAGCGGGACTTACAATGAGCAGTTCTTC. As protein: CSAPPHASGTYNEQFF.

The chain has TRBV5-1 and TRBJ2-2; D gene ambiguous. V lost 3 bases and J 8 bases, leaving 11 bases between the germline ends. CDR1 and CDR2 (germline): SGHRS, YFSETQ. There are 13 residues in the CDR3. As DNA, the CDR3 is TGCGCCAGCAGCTCCCGCCCGGCAGGGGAGCTGTTTTTT. Its protein is CASSSRPAGELFF.

This rearrangement joins TRBV20-1 to TRBJ2-1; 8 bases are a match to TRBD2. There are 18 residues in the CDR3. Germline CDR1 reads DFQATT; CDR2 reads SNEGSKA (reference sequence). J gave up 5 bases and V 6 bases, and 21 bases lay outside the gene matches. This CDR3 is CSARTKAGDFLPDNEQFF. The DNA of the CDR3 is TGCAGTGCCCGCACCAAAGCGGGGGACTTTCTTCCCGACAATGAGCAGTTCTTC.

This chain connects TRBV4-1 to TRBJ1-1, with TRBD1 as a possible D gene (5 bases). This CDR3 is built from 14 residues. V was shortened by 4 bases and J by 5 bases, with 14 bases between the two germline ends. Per the germline V gene, CDR1 is MGHRA and CDR2 is YSYEKL. The CDR3 reads CASSRGQPGTEAFF. In nucleotides, the CDR3 is TGCGCCAGCAGCCGGGGCCAACCCGGGACTGAAGCTTTCTTT.

A few counts support this clonotype. This rearrangement joins TRBV20-1 to TRBJ2-1; TRBD2 matches 7 bases. Germline V gene lookup returns CDR1 DFQATT and CDR2 SNEGSKA (reference sequence). Trimming removed 6 bases from V and 0 bases from J; junction bases left unmatched: 5. The CDR3 contains 14 residues. CDR3 loop: CSAPRGISYNEQFF. The CDR3 nucleotides are TGCAGTGCACCGCGGGGGATCTCCTACAATGAGCAGTTCTTC.

This clonotype has a handful of counts. The gene calls are TRBV11-2 and TRBJ2-3; 7 bases map to TRBD1. The CDR3 runs to 15 residues. Trimming removed 5 bases from V and 3 bases from J; junction bases left unmatched: 8. Germline CDR1 reads SGHAT; CDR2 reads FQNNGV. The CDR3 sequence: CASSLGRGLTDTQYF. CDR3 nucleotide sequence: TGTGCCAGCAGCCTGGGAAGGGGGCTAACAGATACGCAGTATTTT.

V usage is TRBV10-3 and J usage is TRBJ2-3; no reliable D call. Germline V gene sequence: CDR1 ENHRY, CDR2 SYGVKD. The CDR3 totals 15 residues. Deletions cut 3 bases from V and 4 bases from J, with 14 bases between. The CDR3 sequence is CAISDRRASADTQYF. CDR3 nucleotides: TGTGCCATCAGTGACCGACGAGCGTCGGCAGATACGCAGTATTTT.

The CDR3 nucleotides are TGCAGTGCCCGAAGCGGAAGAAGCTCCTACGAGCAGTACTTC. As protein: CSARSGRSSYEQYF. The chain carries TRBV20-1 and TRBJ2-7; the D gene is possibly TRBD2 (5 bases). The CDR3 is 14 residues long. Trimming took 6 bases from V and 0 from J, leaving 15 bases between them. The germline V gene has CDR1 DFQATT and CDR2 SNEGSKA (reference sequence).

The rearrangement uses TRBV5-1 and TRBJ2-1, with D perhaps assigned TRBD1 or TRBD2 (5 bases each). Germline lookup yields CDR1 SGHRS and CDR2 YFSETQ. V lost 2 bases and J lost 5, with 32 bases in between. The CDR3 has 21 amino acids. The CDR3 DNA reads as TGCGCCAGCAGCTTCCGGGGCCTAGCCCCGTCCCCGTCTTCTTGGGACAATGAGCAGTTCTTC. It encodes CASSFRGLAPSPSSWDNEQFF.

CDR3 nucleotide sequence: TGCGCCAGCAGCCCCAGGGGGACAGGGGACTATGGCTACACCTTC. It encodes CASSPRGTGDYGYTF. The J gene is TRBJ1-2, the V gene TRBV4-1, with 10 bases fitting TRBD1. Germline CDR1 reads MGHRA; CDR2 reads YSYEKL. V dropped 4 bases and J dropped 3; count of bases not matched to a gene: 5. The CDR3 consists of 15 residues.

The rearrangement joins TRBV4-1 to TRBJ2-1, with no clear D. Germline CDR1 is MGHRA and CDR2 is YSYEKL. V lost 1 base, J lost 5 bases, and 12 bases lay in between. The CDR3 has 15 amino acids. The CDR3, as DNA: TGCGCCAGCAGCCAAGTGAGTAATAACGACAATGAGCAGTTCTTC. It yields the protein CASSQVSNNDNEQFF.

The V call is TRBV7-9, the J call TRBJ2-1; the D is unclear. Germline V gene lookup returns CDR1 SEHNR and CDR2 FQNEAQ (reference sequence). With 8 bases removed from V and 8 bases from J, the gap between germline ends came to 19 bases. The CDR3 covers 14 residues. The CDR3 sequence: CASGTRTTLDEQFF. Written as DNA, the CDR3 is TGTGCCAGCGGAACCCGAACAACTTTGGATGAGCAGTTCTTC.

V gene TRBV4-1 combines with J gene TRBJ2-7; 11 bases agree with TRBD1. The CDR3 is 19 residues long. CDR1 is MGHRA and CDR2 is YSYEKL in the germline V gene. V trimming: 2 bases; J trimming: 5 bases; junction bases outside the gene matches: 17. CDR3 DNA sequence: TGCGCCAGCAGCCAACGGGGACAGCTTAAGCCGGGACAGGGGGACGAGCAGTACTTC. This translates into CASSQRGQLKPGQGDEQYF.

This clonotype was detected a few times. The chain combines TRBV7-9 with TRBJ2-5; 9 nucleotides align to TRBD1. Germline assignment: CDR1 SEHNR and CDR2 FQNEAQ (reference sequence). The CDR3 spans 15 residues. J lost 1 base, V lost 5 bases, and 5 bases had no gene match. CDR3 sequence: CASSRTGGPQETQYF. The DNA for the CDR3 is TGTGCCAGCAGCCGTACAGGGGGCCCCCAAGAGACCCAGTACTTC.

The rearrangement links TRBV13 to TRBJ1-4; D not certain. Trimming removed 4 bases from V and 2 bases from J, with 14 bases in between. In germline, CDR1 is PRHDT, CDR2 FYEKMQ (reference sequence). This CDR3 contains 16 residues. The CDR3 nucleotides read TGTGCCAGCAGCTCCCTACTCACCTATACTAATGAAAAACTGTTTTTT. This codes for CASSSLLTYTNEKLFF.

The chain employs TRBV4-1 and TRBJ2-2; 9 bases are a match to TRBD2. The CDR3 contains 15 residues. V lost 4 bases to trimming and J lost 4 bases; unmatched junction nucleotides: 4. CDR1 MGHRA and CDR2 YSYEKL come from the germline V gene. In nucleotides, the CDR3 is TGCGCCAGCAGCCGGGCTAGCGGGATCACCGGGGAGCTGTTTTTT. It encodes CASSRASGITGELFF.

This clonotype was found a few times. The chain is built from TRBV7-9 and TRBJ2-2; no clear D gene. Trimming removed 5 bases at V and 4 bases at J, with 17 bases between. This CDR3 has 16 amino acids. Germline values: CDR1 SEHNR, CDR2 FQNEAQ (reference sequence). The chain's CDR3 is CASSLMGLEITGELFF. CDR3 coding DNA: TGTGCCAGCAGCCTAATGGGATTAGAGATCACCGGGGAGCTGTTTTTT.

The chain recombines TRBV5-1 with TRBJ2-1; possibly TRBD2 for D (6 bases). Trimming shortened V by 0 bases and J by 10 bases, and 14 bases separated the two germline ends. CDR3 length: 14 amino acids. Per the germline V gene, CDR1 is SGHRS and CDR2 is YFSETQ. CDR3 residues: CASSLGTGEYEQFF. The DNA of the CDR3 is TGCGCCAGCAGCTTGGGTACGGGAGAATACGAGCAGTTCTTC.

This chain connects TRBV7-9 to TRBJ2-5; D assignment may be TRBD1 or TRBD2 (6 bases each). The DNA end is more similar to TRBJ2-7, so the J call may be wrong. The CDR3 covers 16 residues. Germline values: CDR1 SEHNR, CDR2 FQNEAQ (reference sequence). The DNA of the CDR3 is TGTGCCAGCAGCCGGGCAGGGGCCGTCGGACTATACGAGCAGTACTTC. It yields the protein CASSRAGAVGLYEQYF.